What follows are 19 T cell receptor beta chains derived from one specimen sequenced in a study of PD-L1 blockade in urothelial cancer (dated by TCRdb to about 2017). Library preparation employed the immunoSEQ multiplex PCR assay. TCRdb stores this immuneACCESS table with in-frame sequences only. Part of the clones is absent; in the studies checked, under half of the shortfall reflects unresolved V genes, and no reason is known for the rest. In this sample the table shows about 80,000 clones, roughly 90% of which occur a single time. The top ten clones comprise roughly 5.2% of the sample. Here the sequenced sample was PBMCs, taken around atezolizumab (anti-PD-L1) treatment. Receptor source: a woman in her seventies with urothelial cancer.

V gene TRBV9 combines with J gene TRBJ2-1; no clear D gene. Trimming took 0 bases from V and 0 from J, leaving 13 bases between them. This CDR3 spans 17 amino acids. CDR1 is SGDLS, CDR2 YYNGEE, per germline. Here the CDR3 reads CASSVEAVLSSYNEQFF. In DNA form, the CDR3 reads TGTGCCAGCAGCGTAGAGGCGGTTCTGAGCTCCTACAATGAGCAGTTCTTC.

The chain couples TRBV4-2 to TRBJ2-3, with D uncertain. CDR1 and CDR2 (germline): LGHNA, YNFKEQ. This CDR3 region has 16 residues. V was clipped by 0 bases and J by 1 base, with 11 bases between them. Here the CDR3 reads CASSQDLRGGTDTQYF. Here the CDR3 DNA reads TGTGCCAGCAGCCAAGATTTGCGCGGCGGCACAGATACGCAGTATTTT.

The V call is TRBV7-2, the J call TRBJ2-1; TRBD2 aligns across 10 bases. CDR1 and CDR2 from the germline V gene are SGHTA and FQGNSA. V lost 11 bases, J lost 2 bases, and 9 bases stayed unmatched. The CDR3 runs 15 residues. CDR3 region: CAQPPAGGAYNEQFF. The CDR3 DNA follows: TGTGCCCAACCCCCAGCGGGGGGGGCCTACAATGAGCAGTTCTTC.

The rearrangement joins TRBV5-1 to TRBJ1-6; D is possibly TRBD1 (5 bases). The CDR3 length is 16 residues. V was cut by 4 bases and J by 8 bases, with 19 bases left in between. From germline, CDR1 is SGHRS and CDR2 YFSETQ. The DNA for the CDR3 is TGCGCCAGCAGCCCCGACCAGGGTATAATGTATTCACCCCTCCACTTT. It is translated as CASSPDQGIMYSPLHF.

The chain uses TRBV20-1 and TRBJ1-1; the D gene is possibly TRBD1 (5 bases). V gave up 6 bases and J gave up 7 bases, with 12 bases separating them. CDR3 size: 11 residues. Looked up from germline, CDR1 is DFQATT and CDR2 is SNEGSKA (reference sequence). The CDR3 protein is CSAPTELEAFF. CDR3 DNA: TGCAGTGCGCCGACAGAACTTGAAGCTTTCTTT.

This rearrangement joins TRBV4-1 to TRBJ2-5; possible D gene TRBD1, 5 bases. The CDR3 sequence is 16 residues long. CDR1 is MGHRA, CDR2 YSYEKL, per germline. V was shortened by 0 bases and J by 7 bases, with 18 bases between the two germline ends. The DNA for the CDR3 is TGCGCCAGCAGCCAAGATACGACAGTTGGGGTCGGGACCCAGTACTTC. Its protein product is CASSQDTTVGVGTQYF.

This clone was observed a handful of times. V gene TRBV11-2 combines with J gene TRBJ1-1; D might be TRBD1 (6 bases). There are 13 residues in the CDR3. Germline V gives CDR1 SGHAT, CDR2 FQNNGV. Trimming stripped 1 base from V and 5 bases from J, with 8 bases between. The CDR3 coding sequence is TGTGCCAGCAGCTTAGTAGGGGGAACTGAAGCTTTCTTT. Its protein is CASSLVGGTEAFF.

The genes are TRBV6-4 and TRBJ2-1, with TRBD2 as a possible D gene (6 bases). Germline V CDR1 and CDR2: MRHNA, SNTAGT. There are 14 residues in the CDR3. V was pared by 4 bases and J by 8 bases, with 15 bases between. CDR3 nucleotide sequence: TGTGCCAGCAGTGGGGGACTTGCGAGCGATGAGCAGTTCTTC. Translated: CASSGGLASDEQFF.

The chain recombines TRBV5-4 with TRBJ2-7, with 10 bases fitting TRBD2. The CDR3 is 16 residues long. V was pared by 3 bases and J by 1 base, with 7 bases of the junction left unmatched. Germline V gives CDR1 SGHNT, CDR2 YYREEE (reference sequence). The CDR3, as DNA: TGTGCCAGCAGCTGGGGACCAGCGGGAGGGTCCTACGAGCAGTACTTC. It is translated as CASSWGPAGGSYEQYF.

The chain joins TRBV5-1 to TRBJ2-7, with D possibly matching TRBD1 (6 bases). Germline V lookup: CDR1 SGHRS, CDR2 YFSETQ. The V and J ends lost 3 bases and 3 bases respectively, with 25 bases between them. The CDR3 is 18 amino acids. The CDR3: CASSSLGRNRERSYEQYF. CDR3 in DNA: TGCGCCAGCAGCTCCCTGGGACGAAACAGGGAAAGGAGCTACGAGCAGTACTTC.

This rearrangement joins TRBV30 to TRBJ2-5; no clear D gene. V gave up 2 bases and J gave up 3 bases, with 10 bases separating them. The length of the CDR3 is 13 residues. Germline V gene data show CDR1 as GTSNPN and CDR2 as SVGIG (reference sequence). CDR3 sequence (DNA): TGTGCCTGGAGTATCGGGTCGGAAGAGACCCAGTACTTC. This gives the protein CAWSIGSEETQYF.

The chain couples TRBV30 to TRBJ2-1; TRBD2 matches 8 bases. This CDR3 has 17 residues. Unmatched junction bases numbered 13, after V lost 0 bases and J lost 6 bases. Germline CDR1 reads GTSNPN; CDR2 reads SVGIG (reference sequence). The CDR3 DNA sequence: TGTGCCTGGAGTGTACCGGAGCGGGGGATTCCTCCCAATGAGCAGTTCTTC. Translation: CAWSVPERGIPPNEQFF.

The rearrangement links TRBV9 to TRBJ2-7; TRBD2 might be the D (6 bases). Germline V lookup: CDR1 SGDLS, CDR2 YYNGEE. V lost 0 bases and J lost 7, with 20 bases in between. The CDR3 has 16 residues. CDR3 in amino acids: CASSVGADREWNEQYF. Here the CDR3 DNA reads TGTGCCAGCAGCGTAGGGGCGGACCGGGAGTGGAATGAGCAGTACTTC.

The chain links TRBV28 to TRBJ1-1; D remains unclear. Germline CDR1 and CDR2: MDHEN and SYDVKM. The CDR3 has 14 residues. Deletions cut 3 bases from V and 0 bases from J, with 8 bases between. This CDR3 reads CASSLFRMNTEAFF. CDR3 DNA sequence: TGTGCCAGCAGTTTGTTCAGAATGAACACTGAAGCTTTCTTT.

The chain combines TRBV7-9 with TRBJ2-5; tentatively, D is TRBD2 (6 bases). Germline V gene lookup returns CDR1 SEHNR and CDR2 FQNEAQ (reference sequence). Trimming shortened V by 5 bases and J by 4 bases, and 11 bases separated the two germline ends. The CDR3 is made up of 13 amino acids. The DNA of the CDR3 is TGTGCCAGCAGCCCGGGACTTGGAGAGACCCAGTACTTC. It codes for CASSPGLGETQYF.

The chain is built from TRBV6-1 and TRBJ1-2, with TRBD1 identical over 7 bases. V shed 10 bases, J shed 3 bases, and the junction held 8 bases outside the gene matches. There are 13 residues in the CDR3. CDR1 MNHNS and CDR2 SASEGT come from the germline V gene. CDR3 sequence reads: CATDPTGYYGYTF. The CDR3 DNA sequence: TGTGCCACCGACCCGACAGGGTACTATGGCTACACCTTC.

The V and J genes are TRBV5-4 and TRBJ2-7; 8 positions agree with TRBD1. In germline, CDR1 is SGHNT, CDR2 YYREEE (reference sequence). CDR3 length equals 14 residues. J gave up 1 base and V 4 bases, and 4 bases lay outside the gene matches. CDR3 nucleotides: TGTGCCAGCAGCCCGACAGGGGCGTCCTACGAGCAGTACTTC. This codes for CASSPTGASYEQYF.

The table lists this clone with a few counts. The chain uses TRBV19 and TRBJ1-2, with 9 bases that match TRBD1. Losses at the gene ends were 6 bases for V and 5 bases for J; bases not matched to a gene: 4. The germline CDR1 and CDR2 sequences are LNHDA and SQIVND (reference sequence). This CDR3 has 13 amino acids. CDR3 sequence: CASRGTGSYGYTF. CDR3 in DNA: TGTGCCAGTAGGGGGACAGGGAGTTATGGCTACACCTTC.

The chain recombines TRBV7-3 with TRBJ2-2; TRBD2 agrees at 7 bases. Germline CDR1 SGHTA, CDR2 FQGTGA. This CDR3 spans 16 amino acids. The J segment lost 1 base and the V segment lost 5 bases, leaving 7 bases of the junction unmatched. The CDR3 spells CASSDMASGNTGELFF. The DNA for the CDR3 is TGTGCCAGCAGCGATATGGCTAGCGGGAACACCGGGGAGCTGTTTTTT.